This T cell receptor beta chain was found in a study of sequential checkpoint blockade in melanoma. Study context: After both sequences, patients received maintenance nivolumab. TCRβ was sequenced from DNA of under 100 pretreatment tumors.

The CDR3 spans 13 residues. Trimming removed 5 bases from V and 6 bases from J; junction bases left unmatched: 6. The germline V gene has CDR1 MDHEN and CDR2 SYDVKM. Whole-study results and caveats: Rising tumor T-cell fraction and clonality meant about 30 times likelier benefit.

In this sample, this clone turned up a few times. Its antigen is not identified. Treatment meaning: randomized to nivolumab then ipilimumab (arm A) or the reverse (arm B). Only in-frame clones appear in the TCRdb table, and some are missing; sequencing was by immunoSEQ multiplex PCR. The repertoire includes about 13,000 clones, 21% of them detected once, and approximately 6.5% sits in the top ten. The rearrangement uses TRBV28 and TRBJ2-7, with 8 bases aligning to TRBD1. The clonotype comes from a human donor with melanoma. This material consisted of tumor tissue (inferred from file names), taken from a patient given nivolumab and ipilimumab in sequence. For the CDR3, the DNA is TGTGCCAGCAGTCGGACAGGGTTTTCCGAGCAGTACTTC. It is translated as CASSRTGFSEQYF.